The subject of this entry is one TCR beta chain. The authors amplified TCR beta CDR3 regions, and they did so from RNA transcripts for repertoire sequencing. Second-round multiplex PCR came after a first-round RT-PCR that employed HTBI primers. TCRdb analysed the multiplex PCR reads with MiXCR anew, one entry per CDR3 protein. This table has approximately 1.2 million distinct CDR3 sequences, about 38% appearing once. This record belongs to a study of Graves' ophthalmopathy and Graves' hyperthyroidism. Germline V gene sequence: CDR1 SEHNR, CDR2 FQNEAQ (reference sequence). Trimming pared 6 bases from V and 4 bases from J, leaving 18 bases between. CDR3 length: 16 amino acids.

The TCR sequence derives from an adult man with Graves' hyperthyroidism. Sequencing input: peripheral blood or thyroid tissue (not recorded which). The rearrangement joins TRBV7-9 to TRBJ2-2, with D perhaps matching TRBD2 (6 bases). The CDR3 protein is CASSYSGLPSTGELFF. The CDR3 DNA reads as TGTGCCAGCAGTTACTCGGGACTCCCGTCCACCGGGGAGCTGTTTTTT.